This TCR beta chain was sequenced in a study of T cells after yellow fever vaccination. The authors made TCR cDNA by 5'RACE template switching, adding a universal primer site and UMIs. In TCRdb, the 5' RACE reads were re-called with MiXCR into one record per CDR3 protein. The sample consists of 500,000 to 650,000 distinct CDR3 sequences, approximately 16% of them appearing once. The germline gives CDR1 MNHNS, CDR2 SASEGT. The CDR3 is made up of 18 amino acids. V lost 5 bases to trimming and J lost 3 bases, with 24 bases between them. Overall study findings and caveats: Among primary-vaccination clones, most reappeared after the booster, at 95% to 96% for CD4 and more than 75% for CD8. The CD4 and CD8 compartments had a small share of their clonotypes in common.

This clonotype came up a few times. Antigen unknown. Sequencing was performed on PBMCs, taken more than 4 days after the first yellow fever vaccination. This chain joins TRBV6-1 and TRBJ2-3; TRBD2 is a possible D gene (6 bases). The receptor comes from a man aged 18 to 30 who received the YFV17D yellow fever vaccine. This CDR3 is CASSPDWRGVLGTDTQYF. The CDR3 DNA sequence: TGTGCCAGCAGTCCCGACTGGCGGGGAGTTTTAGGGACAGATACGCAGTATTTT.